The T cell receptor (beta chain) under discussion was sequenced for a study of T cell changes during pregnancy in multiple sclerosis. Method: immunoSEQ multiplex PCR; TCRdb's copy keeps in-frame clones and lacks some. The sample includes about 32,000 clones, roughly 89% of them seen just once. Germline V gene lookup returns CDR1 MDHEN and CDR2 SYDVKM. The CDR3 length is 15 residues. V was pared by 3 bases and J by 8 bases, with 7 bases of the junction left unmatched. This chain joins TRBV28 and TRBJ1-2; 12 positions match TRBD1. The sequences come from CD4+ T cells from peripheral blood mononuclear cells, collected after pregnancy. The TCR originated in a female donor in good health, enrolled as a control in a pregnancy study. CDR3 residues: CASSLSGQGARGYTF. The DNA of the CDR3 is TGTGCCAGCAGTTTGTCGGGACAGGGGGCTAGAGGCTACACCTTC.